What follows describes a single TCR beta chain. Its antigen is currently unknown. As for treatment: 15 to 20 received Ad26.COV2.S at low or high dose, single or two shots; 5 received placebo; per-sample allocation not given. Sampling took place 63 days after the first vaccine or placebo injection. This sample was taken from a study of Ad26.COV2.S vaccination and SARS-CoV-2 variants. Overall study context: Once or twice, 56 days apart, Ad26.COV2.S was delivered intramuscularly. Study-wide results and limits: TCR breadth and depth estimates may have understated total T cell responses. Measurement of non-spike TCR breadth gave similar results in vaccine and placebo recipients. A substantial breadth of spike-specific CD8+ and CD4+ T cell responses after vaccination has been reported.

CDR1 MNHEY and CDR2 SMNVEV come from the germline V gene (reference sequence). CDR3 length: 17 amino acids. The junction had 11 bases not matched to a gene; V was cut back by 5 bases and J by 6 bases. TCRdb's copy holds only in-frame clones and misses some; the assay was immunoSEQ multiplex PCR. There are some 300,000 clones in the sample; roughly 80% occur only once, and 2% to 2.5% lies in the top ten. This TCR came from a person aged 18 to 65 who received the Ad26.COV2.S COVID-19 vaccine or a placebo. Sequenced material: peripheral blood, taken in a trial of Ad26.COV2.S vaccine versus placebo. The genes are TRBV27 and TRBJ1-5; 12 bases fit TRBD1. The CDR3 reads CASSPLSGTGGIQPQHF. CDR3 sequence (DNA): TGTGCCAGCAGTCCTCTTTCCGGGACAGGGGGCATTCAGCCCCAGCATTTT.